These 21 T cell receptor beta chains came from one sample sequenced in a study of graft-versus-host responses after intestinal transplantation. No antigen has been identified for these receptors. The repertoire was sequenced with immunoSEQ multiplex PCR; TCRdb's copy has only in-frame clones and lacks some. The sample consists of 40,000 to 60,000 clones, approximately 88% of them appearing once. Sequenced here: unstimulated CD4+ T cells sorted from spleen or lymph node cells, sampled before transplant. Receptor source: a human donor who was the organ donor for an intestinal transplant.

The CDR3, as DNA: TGTGCCATCAGCCGGGACAGGGGACGGGAAAAGTACTTC. It specifies CAISRDRGREKYF. The chain has TRBV10-3 and TRBJ2-4; TRBD1 aligns across 10 bases. The ends lost 6 bases at V and 14 bases at J; junction bases unmatched: 10. CDR3 length: 13 residues. Germline V lookup: CDR1 ENHRY, CDR2 SYGVKD.

J is TRBJ2-5 and V is TRBV7-2; D is undetermined. Trimming pared 0 bases from V and 5 bases from J, leaving 7 bases between. CDR3 length equals 13 residues. CDR1 and CDR2 (germline): SGHTA, FQGNSA. The CDR3: CASSLAGRETQYF. The CDR3 nucleotides read TGTGCCAGCAGCTTAGCAGGGCGGGAGACCCAGTACTTC.

This clone came up once. The J gene is TRBJ1-1, the V gene TRBV4-1; D unresolved. Trimming cost V 1 base and J 0 bases, with 9 bases left between them. CDR3 size: 15 residues. CDR1 and CDR2 from the germline V gene are MGHRA and YSYEKL. CDR3 coding DNA: TGCGCCAGCAGCCAAGGGGCGAGGGTGAACACTGAAGCTTTCTTT. Amino acid sequence: CASSQGARVNTEAFF.

J is TRBJ2-7 and V is TRBV19; possibly TRBD1 for D (6 bases). The CDR3 spans 14 residues. Trimming shortened V by 0 bases and J by 0 bases, and 6 bases separated the two germline ends. Germline CDR1 reads LNHDA; CDR2 reads SQIVND (reference sequence). CDR3 protein: CASSIETGSYEQYF. The CDR3 DNA reads as TGTGCCAGTAGTATAGAGACAGGCTCCTACGAGCAGTACTTC. Complete variable domain (other parts from reference TRBV19 and TRBJ2-7): DGGITQSPKYLFRKEGQNVTLSCEQNLNHDAMYWYRQDPGQGLRLIYYSQIVNDFQKGDIAEGYSVSREKKESFPLTVTSAQKNPTAFYLCASSIETGSYEQYFGPGTRLTVT.

This chain connects TRBV7-2 to TRBJ2-1; D uncertain. Trimming removed 6 bases at V and 0 bases at J, with 9 bases between. From germline, CDR1 is SGHTA and CDR2 FQGNSA. This CDR3 has 14 residues. CDR3 bases: TGTGCCAGCAGTTTCGACCCCTCCTACAATGAGCAGTTCTTC. Protein product: CASSFDPSYNEQFF.

This clone came up once. The chain is built from TRBV4-1 and TRBJ2-1; maybe TRBD2 (7 bases). The V and J ends lost 4 bases and 4 bases respectively, with 20 bases between them. Germline lookup yields CDR1 MGHRA and CDR2 YSYEKL. The CDR3 has 17 residues. CDR3: CASSPAGGPLLYNEQFF. The CDR3 bases are TGCGCCAGCAGCCCAGCCGGGGGGCCCCTCCTATACAATGAGCAGTTCTTC.

The J gene is TRBJ2-3, the V gene TRBV19; D is perhaps TRBD1 (6 bases). From germline, CDR1 is LNHDA and CDR2 SQIVND (reference sequence). The V end lost 3 bases, the J end lost 2 bases, and 9 bases lay between the germline ends. There are 14 residues in the CDR3. Written as DNA, the CDR3 is TGTGCCAGTAGTATTGGGACATACACAGATACGCAGTATTTT. Translated: CASSIGTYTDTQYF. Based on the CDR3 plus reference TRBV19 and TRBJ2-3, the full variable domain is DGGITQSPKYLFRKEGQNVTLSCEQNLNHDAMYWYRQDPGQGLRLIYYSQIVNDFQKGDIAEGYSVSREKKESFPLTVTSAQKNPTAFYLCASSIGTYTDTQYFGPGTRLTVL.

Details on this clone: The DNA is left out, because the CDR3 cannot be placed on it with certainty; the CDR3 is given as TCRdb lists it. The rearrangement joins TRBV7-5 to TRBJ1-1. TRBV7-5 is a listed pseudogene. Inclusive of both ends, the CDR3 amounts to 13 amino acids. The CDR3 here is CVRSFGGGTEAFF.

The chain is built from TRBV30 and TRBJ2-7; 9 nucleotides line up with TRBD2. V lost 3 bases, J lost 3 bases, and 6 bases stayed unmatched. CDR1 is GTSNPN, CDR2 SVGIG, per germline (reference sequence). This CDR3 comprises 14 residues. The DNA for the CDR3 is TGTGCCTGGAGCCGCGGGGGGGCCGTCTACGAGCAGTACTTC. It specifies CAWSRGGAVYEQYF.

The V and J genes are TRBV19 and TRBJ1-6; unclear D gene. The ends were cut back, 4 bases at V and 0 bases at J, with 16 bases in the middle. Germline assignment: CDR1 LNHDA and CDR2 SQIVND (reference sequence). The CDR3 has 18 amino acids. CDR3 residues: CASSRGFDRGSYNSPLHF. The CDR3 DNA reads TGTGCCAGTAGTAGGGGTTTCGACCGAGGCTCCTATAATTCACCCCTCCACTTT.

J is TRBJ2-1 and V is TRBV30; D ambiguous. The CDR3 extends over 12 amino acids. CDR1 is GTSNPN and CDR2 is SVGIG in the germline V gene (reference sequence). V lost 4 bases and J 8 bases, leaving 12 bases between the germline ends. CDR3 DNA sequence: TGTGCCTGGATTGGAACGGGCGATGAGCAGTTCTTC. Protein sequence: CAWIGTGDEQFF.

V gene TRBV6-4 combines with J gene TRBJ2-5; 11 bases align to TRBD2. CDR3 length: 16 residues. Losses at the gene ends were 5 bases for V and 5 bases for J; bases not matched to a gene: 10. Germline loops: CDR1 MRHNA, CDR2 SNTAGT. CDR3 sequence: CASSLQLAGDRETQYF. CDR3 DNA: TGTGCCAGCAGTCTTCAACTAGCGGGGGACAGGGAGACCCAGTACTTC.

The CDR3 reads CASSWRVNYGYTF. DNA of the CDR3: TGTGCCAGCAGCTGGAGGGTTAACTATGGCTACACCTTC. This sequence joins TRBV11-3 and TRBJ1-2; D is unclear. CDR3 size: 13 residues. CDR1 is SGHNT and CDR2 is YENEEA in the germline V gene. V lost 4 bases and J 1 base, leaving 7 bases between the germline ends.

This chain connects TRBV10-3 to TRBJ2-7; maybe TRBD1 (6 bases). From germline, CDR1 is ENHRY and CDR2 SYGVKD. This CDR3 comprises 13 residues. V was trimmed by 3 bases and J by 0 bases, leaving 6 bases between them. Written as DNA, the CDR3 is TGTGCCATCAGTGAAGGGGGCTCCTACGAGCAGTACTTC. It translates to CAISEGGSYEQYF.

To note about this clone: A read error may produce the germline difference seen at one junction end. This sequence joins TRBV29-1 and TRBJ2-7, with 11 bases that match TRBD2. This CDR3 has 13 residues. Per the germline V gene, CDR1 is SQVTM and CDR2 is ANQGSEA. CDR3 in amino acids: CSVEDVASGGISF. CDR3 nucleotide sequence: TGCAGCGTTGAAGATGTGGCTAGCGGGGGGATAAGCTTC.

The rearrangement joins TRBV10-3 to TRBJ2-3; 8 positions agree with TRBD1. After removal of 4 bases from V and 0 bases from J, the junction contained 9 bases not matched to a gene. The CDR3 has 17 residues. Per the germline V gene, CDR1 is ENHRY and CDR2 is SYGVKD. The CDR3 protein is CAISGPDRGSSTDTQYF. The CDR3 DNA is TGTGCCATCAGTGGCCCCGACAGGGGCTCTAGCACAGATACGCAGTATTTT.

This clone showed up just a few times. This chain's CDR3 is CATSREGGGPQETQYF. The CDR3 nucleotides read TGTGCCACCAGCAGAGAGGGGGGGGGTCCCCAAGAGACCCAGTACTTC. The chain is built from TRBV15 and TRBJ2-5; the match to TRBD2 covers 7 bases. The ends lost 0 bases at V and 1 base at J; junction bases unmatched: 5. The CDR3 length is 16 residues. In germline, CDR1 is LNHNV, CDR2 YYDKDF (reference sequence).

The chain links TRBV11-2 to TRBJ2-2; no reliable D call. V was pared by 5 bases and J by 6 bases, with 16 bases between. Germline loops: CDR1 SGHAT, CDR2 FQNNGV. The CDR3 loop spans 15 amino acids. The CDR3 protein is CASSPLSAGSGELFF. CDR3 nucleotides: TGTGCCAGCAGCCCGCTCTCGGCCGGTTCCGGGGAGCTGTTTTTT.

The chain links TRBV5-1 to TRBJ1-4, with 9 nucleotides matching TRBD1. Unmatched junction bases numbered 5, after V lost 0 bases and J lost 2 bases. Per germline, CDR1 SGHRS and CDR2 YFSETQ. CDR3 length equals 17 residues. This chain's CDR3 is CASSLGTGVRTNEKLFF. In DNA, the CDR3 is TGCGCCAGCAGCTTGGGGACAGGGGTTAGGACTAATGAAAAACTGTTTTTT.

V and J are TRBV7-2 and TRBJ2-3; D is undetermined. CDR3 length: 13 amino acids. Trimming pared 0 bases from V and 4 bases from J, leaving 5 bases between. The germline gives CDR1 SGHTA, CDR2 FQGNSA. For the CDR3, the DNA is TGTGCCAGCAGCTTAGCAGGGCCAGATACGCAGTATTTT. Translation gives CASSLAGPDTQYF.

The gene calls are TRBV5-4 and TRBJ1-1; possible D gene TRBD1, 5 bases. The length of the CDR3 is 13 residues. V lost 0 bases to trimming and J lost 8 bases, with 11 bases between them. CDR1 and CDR2 from the germline V gene are SGHNT and YYREEE (reference sequence). The CDR3 spells CASSLAGGAEAFF. The CDR3, as DNA: TGTGCCAGCAGCTTGGCCGGAGGGGCGGAAGCTTTCTTT.